One and the same sample provided the 25 T cell receptor beta chains below, sequenced in a study of cytomegalovirus exposure and HLA in healthy donors. The study ran its PCR with 60 Vbeta and 13 Jbeta primers. The protocol was immunoSEQ multiplex PCR, while the TCRdb copy is restricted to in-frame clones and leaves out a portion. The data show approximately 180,000 clones, roughly 77% seen once. The sample was PBMCs. The receptors here all came from a woman in her forties or fifties in good health and CMV-seronegative.

This clone was observed once. This chain uses TRBV7-9 with TRBJ1-3; D gene ambiguous. This CDR3 has 15 amino acids. The germline V gene has CDR1 SEHNR and CDR2 FQNEAQ (reference sequence). V dropped 0 bases and J dropped 4 bases, with 10 bases sitting between them. The CDR3 nucleotides read TGTGCCAGCAGCTTAGCCCAGACACGAGGAAACACCATATATTTT. It specifies CASSLAQTRGNTIYF.

The CDR3 region is CASSPLGQPNTEAFF. The CDR3, as DNA: TGTGCCAGCTCACCACTAGGACAGCCGAACACTGAAGCTTTCTTT. V gene TRBV18 combines with J gene TRBJ1-1; D is perhaps TRBD1 (6 bases). V lost 1 base to trimming and J lost 1 base, with 10 bases between them. Germline values: CDR1 KGHSH, CDR2 LQKENI. The CDR3 length is 15 residues.

The rearrangement uses TRBV6-5 and TRBJ2-5; D is uncertain. Matching the DNA end better, TRBJ2-7 makes the J call doubtful. Germline CDR1 is MNHEY and CDR2 is SVGAGI. The CDR3 is made up of 15 amino acids. DNA of the CDR3: TGTGCCAGCAGTTACTCTGGCGGTAGCTCCTACGAGCAGTACTTC. It specifies CASSYSGGSSYEQYF.

The chain uses TRBV28 and TRBJ1-2; the match to TRBD1 covers 10 bases. V dropped 5 bases and J dropped 6; count of bases not matched to a gene: 6. The CDR3 runs 14 residues. The germline CDR1 and CDR2 sequences are MDHEN and SYDVKM. Here the CDR3 DNA reads TGTGCCAGCAGTCCTCAGGACAGGGGGAATGGCTACACCTTC. This encodes CASSPQDRGNGYTF.

J is TRBJ2-1 and V is TRBV7-2; maybe TRBD2 (5 bases). The CDR3 covers 14 residues. Germline CDR1 and CDR2: SGHTA and FQGNSA. V was pared by 6 bases and J by 9 bases, with 18 bases between. CDR3 loop: CASRYILVAGEQFF. DNA of the CDR3: TGTGCCAGCAGGTACATCCTAGTTGCGGGTGAGCAGTTCTTC.

J is TRBJ2-1 and V is TRBV4-1; TRBD1 matches 7 bases. The CDR3 consists of 15 residues. After removal of 0 bases from V and 8 bases from J, the junction contained 7 bases not matched to a gene. CDR1 is MGHRA and CDR2 is YSYEKL in the germline V gene. The DNA of the CDR3 is TGCGCCAGCAGCCAAGATAACAGGGGACAATATGAGCAGTTCTTC. Residues: CASSQDNRGQYEQFF.

The chain is built from TRBV19 and TRBJ1-5, with 10 bases identical to TRBD1. The germline gives CDR1 LNHDA, CDR2 SQIVND (reference sequence). V was pared by 6 bases and J by 3 bases, with 17 bases of the junction left unmatched. The CDR3 consists of 19 residues. This CDR3 reads CASSRPPKLGTGVNQPQHF. In DNA, the CDR3 is TGTGCCAGTAGCCGACCTCCAAAGCTCGGGACAGGGGTCAATCAGCCCCAGCATTTT.

This chain connects TRBV5-5 to TRBJ2-1; D unresolved. Germline CDR1 is SGHKS and CDR2 is YYEKEE (reference sequence). This CDR3 is 14 amino acids long. V lost 0 bases to trimming and J lost 3 bases, with 7 bases between them. The chain's CDR3 is CASSLGGGYNEQFF. CDR3 sequence (DNA): TGTGCCAGCAGCTTGGGTGGCGGCTACAATGAGCAGTTCTTC.

This clone was seen more than once but under ten times. The V and J genes are TRBV27 and TRBJ1-1; 7 bases agree with TRBD1. Germline assignment: CDR1 MNHEY and CDR2 SMNVEV (reference sequence). CDR3 length: 14 residues. J gave up 1 base and V 3 bases, and 2 bases lay outside the gene matches. The CDR3 DNA is TGTGCCAGCAGTTTGGCAGGGGGGAACACTGAAGCTTTCTTT. This encodes CASSLAGGNTEAFF.

The chain has TRBV29-1 and TRBJ2-7; D is ambiguous. Trimming shortened V by 5 bases and J by 3 bases, and 8 bases separated the two germline ends. In germline, CDR1 is SQVTM, CDR2 ANQGSEA. The CDR3 runs to 11 residues. Written as DNA, the CDR3 is TGCAGCGTTTCAGGCAGCTACGAGCAGTACTTC. Protein sequence: CSVSGSYEQYF.

A single count supports this clone. At one end, the junction sequence differs from germline, possibly due to a read error. The J gene is TRBJ1-6, the V gene TRBV13; D perhaps matches TRBD1 (6 bases). The CDR3 covers 14 residues. Germline values: CDR1 PRHDT, CDR2 FYEKMQ (reference sequence). The CDR3: CASSIGDTNSPLHF. The CDR3 DNA follows: TGTGCCAGCAGCATAGGGGACACAAACTCACCCCTCCACTTT.

Here the CDR3 reads CASLEPQGVSTDTQYF. The CDR3 DNA follows: TGTGCAAGTCTCGAGCCGCAGGGGGTCAGTACAGATACGCAGTATTTT. This chain uses TRBV12-2 with TRBJ2-3; TRBD1 reflects the table's D call only, with no check against the DNA. TRBV12-2 is described as a pseudogene. This CDR3 has 16 amino acids.

The chain couples TRBV5-4 to TRBJ2-7, with D tentatively TRBD1 (6 bases). The CDR3 has 13 residues. From germline, CDR1 is SGHNT and CDR2 YYREEE (reference sequence). V was trimmed by 0 bases and J by 4 bases, leaving 8 bases between them. The DNA of the CDR3 is TGTGCCAGCAGCTTGGACAGGGATTACGAGCAGTACTTC. It translates to CASSLDRDYEQYF.

This clone was found once. The gene calls are TRBV4-3 and TRBJ1-2; the match to TRBD1 covers 7 bases. CDR3 length: 14 residues. From germline, CDR1 is LGHNA and CDR2 YSLEER. The J segment lost 2 bases and the V segment lost 6 bases, leaving 6 bases of the junction unmatched. CDR3 sequence (DNA): TGCGCCAGCAGTCTGGGGACAGTCAACTATGGCTACACCTTC. As protein: CASSLGTVNYGYTF.

This clone was recorded only once. V and J are TRBV29-1 and TRBJ2-7; D is unresolved. Germline loops: CDR1 SQVTM, CDR2 ANQGSEA. Trimming stripped 5 bases from V and 5 bases from J, with 13 bases between. The CDR3 covers 12 residues. The CDR3, as DNA: TGCAGCGTTCGAGGCCGTGCGGACGAGCAGTACTTC. Its protein is CSVRGRADEQYF.

The V gene is TRBV19, the J gene TRBJ2-3; maybe TRBD2 (6 bases). V gave up 2 bases and J gave up 0 bases, with 12 bases separating them. CDR1 is LNHDA and CDR2 is SQIVND in the germline V gene (reference sequence). The CDR3 is 16 amino acids. CDR3 nucleotides: TGTGCCAGTAGTATATCGAGCGGGTTAAGCACAGATACGCAGTATTTT. Protein: CASSISSGLSTDTQYF.

The chain couples TRBV23-1 to TRBJ1-3; D call uncertain. TRBV23-1 is filed as an ORF, its function uncertain. Trimming left V 0 bases short and J 4 bases short, with 7 bases between. The CDR3 spans 14 residues. Here the CDR3 DNA reads TGCGCCAGCAGTCAATCGAGGAGGGGAAACACCATATATTTT. Translating it yields CASSQSRRGNTIYF.

This rearrangement joins TRBV11-1 to TRBJ2-5; maybe TRBD1 (6 bases). CDR1 SGHAT and CDR2 FQDESV come from the germline V gene (reference sequence). V lost 4 bases to trimming and J lost 5 bases, with 14 bases between them. This CDR3 comprises 14 residues. In nucleotides, the CDR3 is TGTGCCAGCAGCTCTAGACAGGAAGGGGAGACCCAGTACTTC. It yields the protein CASSSRQEGETQYF.

The chain has TRBV6-1 and TRBJ2-2; 10 bases match TRBD1. Germline V lookup: CDR1 MNHNS, CDR2 SASEGT. The CDR3 is 16 residues long. Unmatched junction bases numbered 7, after V lost 4 bases and J lost 5 bases. The CDR3 protein is CASSASGTGVTGELFF. The CDR3 nucleotides read TGTGCCAGCAGTGCCTCCGGGACAGGGGTGACCGGGGAGCTGTTTTTT.

The chain links TRBV6-5 to TRBJ1-3; maybe TRBD1 (5 bases). CDR3 length: 13 amino acids. Germline V lookup: CDR1 MNHEY, CDR2 SVGAGI. Deletions cut 6 bases from V and 3 bases from J, with 9 bases between. CDR3 sequence: CASSPGIGNTIYF. The CDR3 DNA reads TGTGCCAGCAGCCCAGGGATTGGAAACACCATATATTTT.

The chain employs TRBV9 and TRBJ1-3; TRBD1 is a possible D gene (6 bases). The V gene lost 2 bases and the J gene lost 0 bases, with 12 bases spanning the gap. CDR1 SGDLS and CDR2 YYNGEE come from the germline V gene. CDR3 size: 16 residues. The CDR3 here is CASSVRDTASGNTIYF. The CDR3 DNA reads TGTGCCAGCAGCGTCCGGGACACAGCCTCTGGAAACACCATATATTTT.

The chain carries TRBV28 and TRBJ1-1; 8 positions agree with TRBD1. Germline CDR1 MDHEN, CDR2 SYDVKM. There are 15 residues in the CDR3. J gave up 1 base and V 5 bases, and 6 bases lay outside the gene matches. The CDR3 protein is CASSNAGGTNTEAFF. Here the CDR3 DNA reads TGTGCCAGCAGTAACGCAGGGGGCACGAACACTGAAGCTTTCTTT.

V gene TRBV9 combines with J gene TRBJ1-1, with a tentative D call TRBD1 (6 bases). The CDR3 extends over 15 amino acids. Trimming removed 4 bases at V and 4 bases at J, with 17 bases between. Germline V CDR1 and CDR2: SGDLS, YYNGEE. CDR3 protein: CASSPKDSLPTEAFF. The CDR3 DNA is TGTGCCAGCAGCCCCAAGGACAGTCTGCCCACTGAAGCTTTCTTT. The variable domain in full, with the rest retrieved from reference TRBV9 and TRBJ1-1, is DSGVTQTPKHLITATGQRVTLRCSPRSGDLSVYWYQQSLDQGLQFLIQYYNGEERAKGNILERFSAQQFPDLHSELNLSSLELGDSALYFCASSPKDSLPTEAFFGQGTRLTVV.

J is TRBJ1-2 and V is TRBV4-3; TRBD1 agrees at 9 bases. The CDR3 runs to 15 residues. Trimming took 2 bases from V and 4 from J; bases not matched to a gene: 5. Germline CDR1 reads LGHNA; CDR2 reads YSLEER. CDR3 sequence reads: CASSQTTGGSYGYTF. CDR3 in DNA: TGCGCCAGCAGCCAAACCACAGGGGGCAGCTATGGCTACACCTTC.

The chain has TRBV14 and TRBJ2-5, with 11 bases aligning to TRBD2. This CDR3 contains 15 residues. With 1 base clipped from V and 5 bases from J, the junction kept 3 bases outside the gene matches. CDR1 is SGHDN and CDR2 is FVKESK in the germline V gene. CDR3 in amino acids: CASSQGRLAGETQYF. The CDR3 DNA sequence: TGTGCCAGCAGCCAAGGTCGACTAGCGGGGGAGACCCAGTACTTC.